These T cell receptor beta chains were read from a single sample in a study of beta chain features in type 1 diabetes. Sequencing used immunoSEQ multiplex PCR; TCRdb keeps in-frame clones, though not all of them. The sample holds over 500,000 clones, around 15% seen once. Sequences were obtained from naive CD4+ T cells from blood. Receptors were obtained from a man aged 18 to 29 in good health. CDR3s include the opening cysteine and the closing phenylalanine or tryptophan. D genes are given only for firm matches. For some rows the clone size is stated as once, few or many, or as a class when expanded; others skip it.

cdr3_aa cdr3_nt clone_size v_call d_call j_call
CASGGANYGYTF TGTGCCAGCGGCGGGGCTAACTATGGCTACACCTTC NA TRBV7-3 NA TRBJ1-2
CASTPGQLVGELFF TGTGCCAGTACCCCGGGACAGCTAGTTGGGGAGCTGTTTTTT few TRBV19 TRBD1 TRBJ2-2
CASSLALRDNEQFF TGTGCTAGCAGCTTAGCGCTGCGAGACAATGAGCAGTTCTTC NA TRBV7-7 NA TRBJ2-1
CASRARAGISYEQYF TGCGCCAGCAGAGCTCGAGCGGGAATCTCCTACGAGCAGTACTTC few TRBV4-1 TRBD2 TRBJ2-7
CATSRDDLGRIAFF TGTGCCACCAGCAGAGATGATCTAGGGCGTATTGCTTTCTTT NA TRBV15 NA TRBJ1-1
CAWSIQGVIEEQYF TGTGCCTGGAGCATTCAGGGGGTGATTGAGGAGCAGTACTTC few TRBV30 TRBD1 TRBJ2-7
CATGQNTEAFF TGTGCCACCGGACAGAACACTGAAGCTTTCTTT few TRBV10-3 NA TRBJ1-1
CASSNRARGETQYF TGTGCCAGCAGCAACCGGGCCCGGGGGGAGACCCAGTACTTC few TRBV9 NA TRBJ2-5
CASSPNGYGDTQYF TGTGCCAGCTCACCAAACGGGTATGGTGATACGCAGTATTTT NA TRBV18 NA TRBJ2-3
CASGFAYSNQPQHF TGTGCCAGCGGGTTCGCTTATAGCAATCAGCCCCAGCATTTT NA TRBV7-2 NA TRBJ1-5